One and the same sample provided the 16 T cell receptor beta chains below, sequenced in a study of blood T cell repertoires in COVID-19. Assay: immunoSEQ multiplex PCR; the TCRdb copy retains only in-frame clones and omits some. Found here are about 200,000 clones, roughly 94% of them singletons; the top ten hold approximately 0.69%. Sequencing was carried out using peripheral blood. The receptors were sampled from a man aged 30 to 39 with COVID-19, enrolled during active disease.

A single count supports this clone. The chain employs TRBV11-3 and TRBJ2-7; maybe TRBD1 (6 bases). Trimming stripped 5 bases from V and 4 bases from J, with 24 bases between. The CDR3 loop spans 17 amino acids. Germline CDR1 and CDR2: SGHNT and YENEEA. The CDR3 DNA follows: TGTGCCAGCAGCCCGAGACCCGGGACAACGGCTTTGTACGAGCAGTACTTC. It specifies CASSPRPGTTALYEQYF.

This chain connects TRBV27 to TRBJ2-1; a possible D gene is TRBD1 (6 bases). Trimming removed 2 bases at V and 6 bases at J, with 11 bases between. Germline assignment: CDR1 MNHEY and CDR2 SMNVEV (reference sequence). The CDR3 consists of 14 residues. CDR3 bases: TGTGCCAGCAGTTTAGGATCAGGGGTCAATGAGCAGTTCTTC. It specifies CASSLGSGVNEQFF.

The rearrangement joins TRBV6-5 to TRBJ2-2, with D perhaps TRBD2 (6 bases). In germline, CDR1 is MNHEY, CDR2 SVGAGI. V dropped 0 bases and J dropped 7 bases, with 6 bases sitting between them. The CDR3 contains 13 residues. CDR3 nucleotide sequence: TGTGCCAGCAGTTACTCGCGGGGCGGGGAGCTGTTTTTT. Protein product: CASSYSRGGELFF.

The chain recombines TRBV9 with TRBJ2-5; D might be TRBD2 (5 bases). CDR1 is SGDLS, CDR2 YYNGEE, per germline. The length of the CDR3 is 15 residues. Deletions cut 0 bases from V and 2 bases from J, with 11 bases between. The CDR3 loop is CASSVGGAQQETQYF. The CDR3 DNA is TGTGCCAGCAGCGTAGGGGGAGCGCAACAAGAGACCCAGTACTTC.

The chain joins TRBV5-4 to TRBJ2-5; TRBD1 aligns across 7 bases. CDR3 length: 14 residues. Trimming removed 3 bases from V and 1 base from J; junction bases left unmatched: 3. Germline CDR1 reads SGHNT; CDR2 reads YYREEE (reference sequence). CDR3 sequence: CASSWGTVQETQYF. The CDR3 DNA reads TGTGCCAGCAGCTGGGGGACAGTCCAAGAGACCCAGTACTTC. The full variable domain, with the rest looked up from reference TRBV5-4 and TRBJ2-5, is ETGVTQSPTHLIKTRGQQVTLRCSSQSGHNTVSWYQQALGQGPQFIFQYYREEENGRGNFPPRFSGLQFPNYSSELNVNALELDDSALYLCASSWGTVQETQYFGPGTRLLVL.

The genes are TRBV5-1 and TRBJ1-6; possible D gene TRBD1, 5 bases. Germline V gives CDR1 SGHRS, CDR2 YFSETQ. Trimming removed 4 bases from V and 13 bases from J, with 18 bases in between. The CDR3 spans 14 residues. The CDR3 DNA reads TGCGCCAGCAGCCCCCGGGACTGGGGTAGGCCCCTCCACTTT. This translates into CASSPRDWGRPLHF.

V and J are TRBV10-3 and TRBJ1-5; 8 nucleotides match TRBD1. The CDR3 length is 14 residues. V shed 11 bases, J shed 0 bases, and the junction held 6 bases outside the gene matches. Germline V CDR1 and CDR2: ENHRY, SYGVKD. The CDR3 loop reads CAADRGYSNQPQHF. The DNA of the CDR3 is TGTGCCGCCGACAGGGGCTATAGCAATCAGCCCCAGCATTTT.

This chain links TRBV6-1 with TRBJ1-6; 7 bases are shared with TRBD1. Trimming took 3 bases from V and 6 from J; bases not matched to a gene: 8. CDR3 length: 16 residues. The germline CDR1 and CDR2 sequences are MNHNS and SASEGT. The CDR3, as DNA: TGTGCCAGCAGTGACGCAGGGGGTAGGCGTAATTCACCCCTCCACTTT. Translated, it gives CASSDAGGRRNSPLHF.

This sequence joins TRBV10-3 and TRBJ1-1; perhaps TRBD1 as D (5 bases). Germline CDR1 is ENHRY and CDR2 is SYGVKD. This CDR3 is built from 14 residues. V lost 0 bases to trimming and J lost 5 bases, with 10 bases between them. The CDR3 nucleotides are TGTGCCATCAGTGAGTCGGCAGGGCGTACTGAAGCTTTCTTT. Its protein product is CAISESAGRTEAFF.

The J gene is TRBJ1-1, the V gene TRBV6-5; 7 bases map to TRBD1. This CDR3 spans 14 amino acids. Trimming at V came to 6 bases and at J to 1 base, leaving 5 bases not matched to a gene. Germline CDR1 and CDR2: MNHEY and SVGAGI. The CDR3 nucleotides read TGTGCCAGCAGACCGACAGGGCCGAACACTGAAGCTTTCTTT. This codes for CASRPTGPNTEAFF.

This clone occurred once. V gene TRBV15 combines with J gene TRBJ1-3; 7 nucleotides agree with TRBD1. The germline V gene has CDR1 LNHNV and CDR2 YYDKDF (reference sequence). CDR3 length: 17 residues. The V and J ends lost 0 bases and 0 bases, in that order; junction bases with no gene match: 5. The CDR3 loop is CATSRDRTGPSGNTIYF. The CDR3 DNA follows: TGTGCCACCAGCAGAGATCGGACAGGTCCCTCTGGAAACACCATATATTTT. Based on the CDR3 plus reference TRBV15 and TRBJ1-3, the full variable domain is DAMVIQNPRYQVTQFGKPVTLSCSQTLNHNVMYWYQQKSSQAPKLLFHYYDKDFNNEADTPDNFQSRRPNTSFCFLDIRSPGLGDTAMYLCATSRDRTGPSGNTIYFGEGSWLTVV.

This sequence joins TRBV2 and TRBJ1-5; TRBD1 matches at 9 bases. The germline V gene has CDR1 SNHLY and CDR2 FYNNEI. The CDR3 is 15 residues long. J gave up 5 bases and V 6 bases, and 8 bases lay outside the gene matches. The CDR3 reads CASRVTGGRDQPQHF. The CDR3 DNA is TGTGCCAGCAGGGTAACAGGGGGCAGAGATCAGCCCCAGCATTTT.

The rearrangement joins TRBV5-1 to TRBJ1-2; 8 bases match TRBD1. Germline trimming cut 0 bases from V and 6 bases from J; bases unmatched to any gene: 10. The CDR3 extends over 16 amino acids. Germline V gene sequence: CDR1 SGHRS, CDR2 YFSETQ. The CDR3 is CASSLANWAGGDGYTF. The CDR3 nucleotides read TGCGCCAGCAGCTTGGCCAATTGGGCAGGGGGCGATGGCTACACCTTC.

CDR3 loop: CASSVRDSLNEQYF. CDR3 nucleotide sequence: TGTGCCAGCAGCGTCCGGGATTCTCTTAACGAGCAGTACTTC. The chain carries TRBV7-2 and TRBJ2-7, with TRBD2 as a possible D gene (5 bases). The V end was cut by 5 bases, the J end by 5 bases, with 16 bases between. Germline lookup yields CDR1 SGHTA and CDR2 FQGNSA. The CDR3 extends over 14 amino acids.

Here the CDR3 DNA reads TGTGCCAGCAGCTTAGGGCTAGCGGGGGGGCGAGGAGATACGCAGTATTTT. This encodes CASSLGLAGGRGDTQYF. The rearrangement joins TRBV7-2 to TRBJ2-3, with 12 positions matching TRBD2. Germline V gene lookup returns CDR1 SGHTA and CDR2 FQGNSA. Unmatched junction bases numbered 7, after V lost 1 base and J lost 5 bases. The CDR3 spans 17 residues.

As regards this clone: Other DNA sequences of this sample code for an identical CDR3. CDR3 nucleotide sequence: TGCGCCAGCACAGGGGGCGGGGGGAACACTGAAGCTTTCTTT. Protein product: CASTGGGGNTEAFF. The gene calls are TRBV5-1 and TRBJ1-1; 8 positions match TRBD1. The J segment lost 1 base and the V segment lost 6 bases, leaving 5 bases of the junction unmatched. Germline CDR1 and CDR2: SGHRS and YFSETQ. CDR3 length: 14 amino acids.